This T cell receptor (beta chain) came from a study of T-cell reconstitution after alpha-beta-depleted transplantation in children (dated by TCRdb to the mid-2010s). Context from the whole study: The study quantitatively tracked T-cell immune reconstitution after TCRalphabeta/CD19-depleted allogeneic hematopoietic cell transplantation in children using TCR repertoire profiling.

The label giving this sample's treatment or condition can be read as: allogeneic hematopoietic cell transplantation with graft depleted of TCRalphabeta T cells and CD19 B cells. The children who served as transplant recipients had been given grafts of TCRalphabeta/CD19-depleted allogeneic hematopoietic cells. The library was made by PCR. Sequencing used an Illumina HiSeq 2500. To normalize quantification of the TCRbeta repertoire, the TCR libraries were built with molecular barcoding that relied on unique molecular identifiers. Using fastp at Q25 and MiXCR, TCRdb reprocessed the public reads and kept productive beta chains. Every entry covers one CDR3 protein and lists the most common genes and DNA from its rows. Within this sample are about 240,000 distinct CDR3 sequences, with roughly 23% of them counted one time only. Over 2.5% of the sample belongs to the ten largest clones. General conclusions and limits of the study: Over the following months the frequencies of hyperexpanded clones went down, and after one year T-cell counts and TCRbeta diversity were mostly credited to newly produced T cells. In some patients, the high TCRbeta diversity seen at day 60 was put down to recipient T cells and intrathymic progenitors that had survived conditioning. The apparently early recovery of alphabetaT-cell counts about two months after transplant reportedly depended on only several hundred rapidly expanded clones that came from non-depleted graft cells.

This clonotype was detected only a few times. This receptor's antigen is unknown. Base-call qualities are not available, and no considerably larger clone is one nucleotide away. The sequence was collected from a girl aged 2 to 9 with Fanconi anemia, due to receive a stem cell transplant. This specimen consisted of PBMCs, obtained before TCRalphabeta/CD19-depleted stem cell transplant.

The DNA sequence is as follows: TGTGCCAGCAGTGAATATACAGGGTTTGGCTACACCTTC. This sequence encodes CASSEYTGFGYTF. Recombination linked TRBV25-1 to TRBJ1-2; possibly the D gene is TRBD1, per 6 matching bases. V is clipped by 0 bases and J by 7 bases, and the sequence between their germline boundaries is 9 bases long. Taken from cysteine to phenylalanine, the CDR3 has 13 residues. The sequence is cut down to CDR3 DNA, 39 bases in frame from base 1. Based on the germline V gene, the CDR1 and CDR2 sequences are MGHDK and SYGVNS.